This T cell receptor (beta chain) was captured by sequencing in a study of T cell responses to AZD1222 COVID-19 vaccine. Study-wide background: Pooling of second doses given at about 4 or about 12 weeks was done.

The length of the CDR3 is 16 residues. With 3 bases clipped from V and 0 bases from J, the junction kept 4 bases outside the gene matches. The germline V gene encodes CDR1 MDHEN and CDR2 SYDVKM. Clones were sequenced by immunoSEQ multiplex PCR, and TCRdb holds only the in-frame ones, with some missing. The sample contains about 100,000 clones, about 85% of which appear only once. Overall study results and limits: Close to half of all spike-specific TCRs reportedly target regions of the variants that are unmutated. Only 6 or 7 individuals given AZD1222 were seropositive at baseline. Among the donors, most were white British and more were female, and clonal diversity was possibly underestimated.

About this clone itself: What it binds is not known. Other DNA sequences in the same sample also yield this CDR3.

V and J are TRBV28 and TRBJ2-7; 11 bases agree with TRBD2. The sample here was peripheral blood, taken on day 0 of AZD1222 vaccination. This receptor was obtained from an adult in good health. CDR3 nucleotide sequence: TGTGCCAGCAGTTTGACCGGGACTAGCGGCTCCTACGAGCAGTACTTC. Its translation: CASSLTGTSGSYEQYF. Drawing the rest from reference TRBV28 and TRBJ2-7, the complete variable domain is DVKVTQSSRYLVKRTGEKVFLECVQDMDHENMFWYRQDPGLGLRLIYFSYDVKMKEKGDIPEGYSVSREKKERFSLILESASTNQTSMYLCASSLTGTSGSYEQYFGPGTRLTVT.